A selection of T cell receptor beta chains follows, all from one sample in a study of blood T cell repertoires in COVID-19. The repertoire was sequenced with immunoSEQ multiplex PCR; TCRdb's copy has only in-frame clones and lacks some. The sample records 65,000 to 90,000 clones, about 91% being singletons. The material sequenced was peripheral blood. These receptors were obtained from a woman of 80 years or more with acute or convalescent COVID-19. The CDR3 runs from the conserved cysteine through the conserved F or W. A D gene is named only where the DNA matches it firmly. Expanded clones get a size class; other rows say once, few or many, or leave the size out.

cdr3_nt: TGTGCCACCAGCAAGGAGGGGTCCTACAATGAGCAGTTCTTC
cdr3_aa: CATSKEGSYNEQFF
d_call: .
clone_size: .
j_call: TRBJ2-1
v_call: TRBV15

cdr3_nt: TGTGCCAGCAGCCCAGGGGAAGGCTACACCTTC
cdr3_aa: CASSPGEGYTF
d_call: .
clone_size: once
j_call: TRBJ1-2
v_call: TRBV9

cdr3_nt: TGTGCCAGCAGGCCCCGACAGCTGTCCTACGAGCAGTACTTC
cdr3_aa: CASRPRQLSYEQYF
d_call: .
clone_size: .
j_call: TRBJ2-7
v_call: TRBV6-6

cdr3_nt: TGTGCCAGCAGCAGCGGGGGGCCCACCGGGGAGCTGTTTTTT
cdr3_aa: CASSSGGPTGELFF
d_call: TRBD2
clone_size: .
j_call: TRBJ2-2
v_call: TRBV6-2/TRBV6-3

cdr3_nt: TGTGCCAGCTCACCGGCGGAGGGCAATCAGCCCCAGCATTTT
cdr3_aa: CASSPAEGNQPQHF
d_call: .
clone_size: .
j_call: TRBJ1-5
v_call: TRBV18

cdr3_nt: TGCGCCAGCAGCCAAGATGCGCCCAGCGTTTTCCCTAGCACAGATACGCAGTATTTT
cdr3_aa: CASSQDAPSVFPSTDTQYF
d_call: .
clone_size: .
j_call: TRBJ2-3
v_call: TRBV4-1

cdr3_nt: TGTGCCAGCAACGCGGGACTGTCCTACGAGCAGTACTTC
cdr3_aa: CASNAGLSYEQYF
d_call: .
clone_size: .
j_call: TRBJ2-7
v_call: TRBV6-5

cdr3_nt: TGTGCCAGCAGTTACGTTTCAGGAATGTACAATGAGCAGTTCTTC
cdr3_aa: CASSYVSGMYNEQFF
d_call: .
clone_size: .
j_call: TRBJ2-1
v_call: TRBV6-5

cdr3_nt: TGTGCCAGCACCTCCGGGACAGGGGTCTACGAGCAGTACTTC
cdr3_aa: CASTSGTGVYEQYF
d_call: TRBD1
clone_size: .
j_call: TRBJ2-7
v_call: TRBV6-5

cdr3_nt: TGCGCCAGCAGCTTGGCCCCCGGCCAGAGCGTCTATGGCTACACCTTC
cdr3_aa: CASSLAPGQSVYGYTF
d_call: .
clone_size: .
j_call: TRBJ1-2
v_call: TRBV5-1

cdr3_nt: TGTGCCAGCAGCTCCCTCGGACTGGGCTCTGGAAACACCATATATTTT
cdr3_aa: CASSSLGLGSGNTIYF
d_call: .
clone_size: .
j_call: TRBJ1-3
v_call: TRBV11-2

cdr3_nt: TGTGCCAGTAGTAACTCTGGATTTGGCGGGGTCGACTATAGCAATCAGCCCCAGCATTTT
cdr3_aa: CASSNSGFGGVDYSNQPQHF
d_call: .
clone_size: .
j_call: TRBJ1-5
v_call: TRBV19

cdr3_nt: TGTGCCTGGAGTGTAAATTTCGGGGGTCCGAATTCACCCCTCCACTTT
cdr3_aa: CAWSVNFGGPNSPLHF
d_call: .
clone_size: .
j_call: TRBJ1-6
v_call: TRBV30

cdr3_nt: TGCGCCAGCAGCCAAGATGCCTTCTTCGCGGGGGCTGAAGCTTTCTTT
cdr3_aa: CASSQDAFFAGAEAFF
d_call: .
clone_size: once
j_call: TRBJ1-1
v_call: TRBV4-1

cdr3_nt: TGCGCCAGCAGCTGGTCAGGGTCACACTCTGGAAACACCATATATTTT
cdr3_aa: CASSWSGSHSGNTIYF
d_call: .
clone_size: few
j_call: TRBJ1-3
v_call: TRBV4-1

cdr3_nt: TGTGCCAGCAGTTCCCCTGCTAGCGGGGGAACAGATACGCAGTATTTT
cdr3_aa: CASSSPASGGTDTQYF
d_call: TRBD2
clone_size: .
j_call: TRBJ2-3
v_call: TRBV28

cdr3_nt: TGTGCCAGCAGTCCCCGGAGGGGAGAAAATGAGCAGTTCTTC
cdr3_aa: CASSPRRGENEQFF
d_call: .
clone_size: .
j_call: TRBJ2-1
v_call: TRBV6-5

cdr3_nt: TGCGCCAGCAGCGGGCTACCGCTCTCAAGCCCCAATTCCTTCCACGAGCAGTACTTC
cdr3_aa: CASSGLPLSSPNSFHEQYF
d_call: .
clone_size: once
j_call: TRBJ2-7
v_call: TRBV5-1

cdr3_nt: TGTGCCATCACTAAGCAGGGGTATGGAAACACCATATATTTT
cdr3_aa: CAITKQGYGNTIYF
d_call: .
clone_size: once
j_call: TRBJ1-3
v_call: TRBV10-3

cdr3_nt: TGTGCCAGCAGTTACGGGACACCAACCTACGAGCAGTACTTC
cdr3_aa: CASSYGTPTYEQYF
d_call: .
clone_size: .
j_call: TRBJ2-7
v_call: TRBV6-5

cdr3_nt: TGTGCCAGCAGCTGGTCGGCTAACTATGGCTACACCTTC
cdr3_aa: CASSWSANYGYTF
d_call: .
clone_size: .
j_call: TRBJ1-2
v_call: TRBV5-5

cdr3_nt: TGTGCCAGCAGCCCCGGGACAGGGGAGTGGAATGAGCAGTTCTTC
cdr3_aa: CASSPGTGEWNEQFF
d_call: TRBD1
clone_size: .
j_call: TRBJ2-1
v_call: TRBV5-4

cdr3_nt: TGTGCCAGCAGTCGGACAGGGTTCGGGCAGCCCCAGCATTTT
cdr3_aa: CASSRTGFGQPQHF
d_call: TRBD1
clone_size: .
j_call: TRBJ1-5
v_call: TRBV6-2/TRBV6-3

cdr3_nt: TGTGCCAGCAGCTCCCGGACAAGTTCGAACACCGGGGAGCTGTTTTTT
cdr3_aa: CASSSRTSSNTGELFF
d_call: .
clone_size: .
j_call: TRBJ2-2
v_call: TRBV7-6

cdr3_nt: TGCAGTGCTAGTTCTAGCGGCTACAATGAGCAGTTCTTC
cdr3_aa: CSASSSGYNEQFF
d_call: TRBD2
clone_size: .
j_call: TRBJ2-1
v_call: TRBV20-1

cdr3_nt: TGTGCCAGCAGCCCTTCCGCCTACGAGCAGTACTTC
cdr3_aa: CASSPSAYEQYF
d_call: .
clone_size: once
j_call: TRBJ2-7
v_call: TRBV11-2

cdr3_nt: TGTGCCAGCAGCTTGATGGGACAGGGGTTTGGGTACAATGAGCAGTTCTTC
cdr3_aa: CASSLMGQGFGYNEQFF
d_call: TRBD1
clone_size: once
j_call: TRBJ2-1
v_call: TRBV7-3

cdr3_nt: TGTGCCAGCAGAAGGGGGCCCGACAGGGCAGGCTACACCTTC
cdr3_aa: CASRRGPDRAGYTF
d_call: TRBD1
clone_size: .
j_call: TRBJ1-2
v_call: TRBV6-5

cdr3_nt: TGTGCCAGCAGTGAGCCAGGGCCCACTGAAGCTTTCTTT
cdr3_aa: CASSEPGPTEAFF
d_call: .
clone_size: once
j_call: TRBJ1-1
v_call: TRBV6-1

cdr3_nt: TGTGCCAGCTCACCAGACAGGATTAATTCACCCCTCCACTTT
cdr3_aa: CASSPDRINSPLHF
d_call: .
clone_size: .
j_call: TRBJ1-6
v_call: TRBV18

cdr3_nt: TGTGCCAGCAGCCGGCGCCTGATTAGCGGGGGGGCCGAGCAGTTCTTC
cdr3_aa: CASSRRLISGGAEQFF
d_call: TRBD2
clone_size: .
j_call: TRBJ2-1
v_call: TRBV7-2

cdr3_nt: TGTGCCAGCAGTTATCAGGGTTTCAACACTGAAGCTTTCTTT
cdr3_aa: CASSYQGFNTEAFF
d_call: .
clone_size: .
j_call: TRBJ1-1
v_call: TRBV6-5

cdr3_nt: TGTGCCAGCTCCTCAAAGGGAGGAGTGAACACCATATATTTT
cdr3_aa: CASSSKGGVNTIYF
d_call: .
clone_size: .
j_call: TRBJ1-3
v_call: TRBV18

cdr3_nt: TGCGCCAGCAGCCAACAGGGTTCTAACTATGGCTACACCTTC
cdr3_aa: CASSQQGSNYGYTF
d_call: .
clone_size: .
j_call: TRBJ1-2
v_call: TRBV5-1

cdr3_nt: TGTGCCAGCAGCGCCGGACAGGGTTGGACTGAGCAGTTCTTC
cdr3_aa: CASSAGQGWTEQFF
d_call: TRBD1
clone_size: .
j_call: TRBJ2-1
v_call: TRBV9

cdr3_nt: TGCGCCAGCAGCTTGTGGTCCAGCGGGAGGGCCGAGAGGAACGGGGAGCTGTTTTTT
cdr3_aa: CASSLWSSGRAERNGELFF
d_call: TRBD2
clone_size: .
j_call: TRBJ2-2
v_call: TRBV5-1

cdr3_nt: TGTGCCAGCAGCCCCGTAGCGGGAGACTCCTATAATTCACCCCTCCACTTT
cdr3_aa: CASSPVAGDSYNSPLHF
d_call: .
clone_size: .
j_call: TRBJ1-6
v_call: TRBV9

cdr3_nt: TGTGCCAGCAGCTACAGGGGAAGCACTGAAGCTTTCTTT
cdr3_aa: CASSYRGSTEAFF
d_call: TRBD1
clone_size: .
j_call: TRBJ1-1
v_call: TRBV11-3

cdr3_nt: TGTGCCAGCAGCTTGAGCAGGACTTACTATGGCTACACCTTC
cdr3_aa: CASSLSRTYYGYTF
d_call: .
clone_size: .
j_call: TRBJ1-2
v_call: TRBV5-6

cdr3_nt: TGTGCCAGCAGCCCATCCGGGAGTTTGACAGATACGCAGTATTTT
cdr3_aa: CASSPSGSLTDTQYF
d_call: .
clone_size: .
j_call: TRBJ2-3
v_call: TRBV3-1/TRBV3-2

cdr3_nt: TGTGCCAGCAGTGAACGTATGGGACAGGGGAGGTTCTATGGCTACACCTTC
cdr3_aa: CASSERMGQGRFYGYTF
d_call: TRBD1
clone_size: .
j_call: TRBJ1-2
v_call: TRBV2

cdr3_nt: TGTGCCAGCAGCTTAACGGACAGGGGGCGAGCGGGCTATGGCTACACCTTC
cdr3_aa: CASSLTDRGRAGYGYTF
d_call: TRBD1
clone_size: few
j_call: TRBJ1-2
v_call: TRBV7-3

cdr3_nt: TGCGCCAGCAGCTTGGTTAGCGGGGAGCACGGGGAGCTGTTTTTT
cdr3_aa: CASSLVSGEHGELFF
d_call: TRBD2
clone_size: few
j_call: TRBJ2-2
v_call: TRBV5-1

cdr3_nt: TGTGCCAGCAGCACTTCAGGGAATGCGAGATATGGCTACACCTTC
cdr3_aa: CASSTSGNARYGYTF
d_call: .
clone_size: .
j_call: TRBJ1-2
v_call: TRBV9

cdr3_nt: TGTGCCAGCAGCGTGGACAGGGACACAGCCCAGCATTTT
cdr3_aa: CASSVDRDTAQHF
d_call: TRBD1
clone_size: .
j_call: TRBJ1-5
v_call: TRBV5-5

cdr3_nt: TGTGCCAGTAAAAGCCCCACCTATAATTCACCCCTCCACTTT
cdr3_aa: CASKSPTYNSPLHF
d_call: .
clone_size: once
j_call: TRBJ1-6
v_call: TRBV19

cdr3_nt: TGCAGCGCCGAGGGGGACAGGGAGGAAAAACTGTTTTTT
cdr3_aa: CSAEGDREEKLFF
d_call: TRBD1
clone_size: once
j_call: TRBJ1-4
v_call: TRBV29-1

cdr3_nt: TGTGCCACCCAGGGCCGACAGGCCAACACTGAAGCTTTCTTT
cdr3_aa: CATQGRQANTEAFF
d_call: .
clone_size: .
j_call: TRBJ1-1
v_call: TRBV6-1

cdr3_nt: TGTGCCAGCAGCTTAGACCCGGGGAGCTCCTACAATGAGCAGTTCTTC
cdr3_aa: CASSLDPGSSYNEQFF
d_call: .
clone_size: .
j_call: TRBJ2-1
v_call: TRBV11-2

cdr3_nt: TGTGCCAGCACGGCGGTCGTCGAGACCCAGTACTTC
cdr3_aa: CASTAVVETQYF
d_call: .
clone_size: .
j_call: TRBJ2-5
v_call: TRBV6-5

cdr3_nt: TGTGCCAGTATTAGACAGGGAGCGAACACTGAAGCTTTCTTT
cdr3_aa: CASIRQGANTEAFF
d_call: TRBD1
clone_size: .
j_call: TRBJ1-1
v_call: TRBV19

cdr3_nt: TGTGCCAGCAGCTCGACAGGGGCCTACGAGCAGTACTTC
cdr3_aa: CASSSTGAYEQYF
d_call: TRBD1
clone_size: once
j_call: TRBJ2-7
v_call: TRBV11-2

cdr3_nt: TGTGCCAGTAGATCGACCGGGATTGAGCAGTTCTTC
cdr3_aa: CASRSTGIEQFF
d_call: .
clone_size: .
j_call: TRBJ2-1
v_call: TRBV19

cdr3_nt: TGTGCCAGTAACCGCGAGGGGAAGGAGGGGGCATGGTATGGCTACACCTTC
cdr3_aa: CASNREGKEGAWYGYTF
d_call: TRBD1
clone_size: .
j_call: TRBJ1-2
v_call: TRBV19

cdr3_nt: TGTGCCAGCAGCCCCCTAACTGAAGCTTTCTTT
cdr3_aa: CASSPLTEAFF
d_call: .
clone_size: .
j_call: TRBJ1-1
v_call: TRBV2

cdr3_nt: TGCGCCAGCAGGCAAGGGACAGCCAGTGAACAGTACTTC
cdr3_aa: CASRQGTASEQYF
d_call: TRBD1
clone_size: few
j_call: TRBJ2-7
v_call: TRBV5-1

cdr3_nt: TGTGCCAGCAGCCTCGGGGACAGGGGGTATCAGCCCCAGCATTTT
cdr3_aa: CASSLGDRGYQPQHF
d_call: TRBD1
clone_size: .
j_call: TRBJ1-5
v_call: TRBV7-2

cdr3_nt: TGTGCCAGTAGTCCGCTTGGACAGGGTTACAATGAGCAGTTCTTC
cdr3_aa: CASSPLGQGYNEQFF
d_call: TRBD1
clone_size: .
j_call: TRBJ2-1
v_call: TRBV19

cdr3_nt: TGTGCCACCAGCAGGGCCGGGACAGGAGCACTTGAAGCTTTCTTT
cdr3_aa: CATSRAGTGALEAFF
d_call: TRBD1
clone_size: .
j_call: TRBJ1-1
v_call: TRBV15

cdr3_nt: TGTGCCAGCTCACCATTCGAGGGACTCTATGGCTACACCTTC
cdr3_aa: CASSPFEGLYGYTF
d_call: .
clone_size: .
j_call: TRBJ1-2
v_call: TRBV18